The 5 T cell receptor beta chains given below trace back to one sample, sequenced in a study of molecular identifiers for immune sequencing clone quantification. MiXCR, run by TCRdb on the PCR reads, gives a single entry per CDR3 protein. The table shows more than 450,000 distinct CDR3 sequences, with about 26% occurring only once. The sequenced sample consisted of naive CD8+ T cells from blood, with Jurkat cell RNA spiked in. Subset denoted: FACS-sorted CD8+CD4-CCR7+CD45RA+ naive T cells. Receptors were obtained from a human donor in good health. Some libraries in this study had Jurkat cell RNA spiked in.

The chain links TRBV23-1 to TRBJ2-7, with 8 bases identical to TRBD1. TRBV23-1 is an ORF for which the function is uncertain. The trim removed 0 bases at V and 0 bases at J, leaving 7 bases unmatched. The CDR3 contains 17 residues. The CDR3 coding sequence is TGCGCCAGCAGTCAATCGTCAGGACAGGGTGACTCCTACGAGCAGTACTTC. Translating it yields CASSQSSGQGDSYEQYF.

This clonotype has only a few counts. This chain uses TRBV28 with TRBJ1-5; D not certain. The V and J ends lost 1 base and 5 bases respectively, with 12 bases between them. This CDR3 region has 15 residues. Germline CDR1 MDHEN, CDR2 SYDVKM. The CDR3 region has the DNA TGTGCCAGCAGTTTATTGAGTACGGACGATCAGCCCCAGCATTTT. Translating gives CASSLLSTDDQPQHF.

This clonotype was observed at least ten times. The chain joins TRBV7-2 to TRBJ2-7; the D gene is possibly TRBD2 (6 bases). Germline CDR1 reads SGHTA; CDR2 reads FQGNSA. V dropped 7 bases and J dropped 0 bases, with 13 bases sitting between them. CDR3 size: 14 residues. This CDR3 is CASIPGESSYEQYF. In DNA, the CDR3 is TGTGCCAGCATCCCGGGGGAGAGCTCCTACGAGCAGTACTTC.

As to this clonotype: It is likely a read error, because the conserved phenylalanine at the end of the CDR3 is missing. J is TRBJ2-7 and V is TRBV6-2 or TRBV6-3; possible D gene TRBD2, 6 bases. The CDR3 has 15 amino acids. V shed 5 bases and J shed 1 base, with 15 bases lying between them. Per germline, CDR1 MNHEY and CDR2 SVGEGT. CDR3 DNA: TGTGCCAGCAGTGGGGACTCCCCGTTATCCTACGAGCAGTACTCC. This codes for CASSGDSPLSYEQYS.

In the case of this clonotype: A single base separates this from a much larger clone, so it may be a read error. This chain uses TRBV5-1 with TRBJ2-3; D may be TRBD2 (6 bases). Germline assignment: CDR1 SGHRS and CDR2 YFSETQ. The CDR3 has 15 amino acids. The germline V and J ends were trimmed by 2 bases and 4 bases, with 14 bases remaining between them. The chain's CDR3 is CASSFSGVSADTQYF. Written as DNA, the CDR3 is TGCGCCAGCAGCTTTAGCGGAGTTAGCGCAGATACGCAGTATTTT.